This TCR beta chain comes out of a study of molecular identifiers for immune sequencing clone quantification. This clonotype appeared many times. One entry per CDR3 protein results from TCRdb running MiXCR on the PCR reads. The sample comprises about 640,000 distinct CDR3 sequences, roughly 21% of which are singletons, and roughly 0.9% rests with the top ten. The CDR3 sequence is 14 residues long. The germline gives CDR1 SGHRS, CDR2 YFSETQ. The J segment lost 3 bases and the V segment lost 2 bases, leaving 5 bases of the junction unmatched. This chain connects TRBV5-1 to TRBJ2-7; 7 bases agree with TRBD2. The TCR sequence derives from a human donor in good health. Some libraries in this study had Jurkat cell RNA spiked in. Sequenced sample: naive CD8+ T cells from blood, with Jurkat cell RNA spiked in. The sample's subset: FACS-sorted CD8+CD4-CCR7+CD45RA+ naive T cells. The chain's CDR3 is CASSFDSGYYEQYF. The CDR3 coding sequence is TGCGCCAGCAGCTTCGATAGCGGGTACTACGAGCAGTACTTC.